The 26 T cell receptor beta chains below were found in one sample sequenced in a study of cytomegalovirus exposure and HLA in healthy donors. Vbeta (60) and Jbeta (13) primers were used in the PCR. Only in-frame clones appear in the TCRdb table, and some are missing; sequencing was by immunoSEQ multiplex PCR. The sample carries about 84,000 clones, about three quarters recorded once. Specimen: PBMCs. The receptors here all came from a male donor in good health and CMV-seropositive.

The chain carries TRBV7-2 and TRBJ1-5; no reliable D call. With 2 bases removed from V and 7 bases from J, the gap between germline ends came to 6 bases. CDR1 is SGHTA, CDR2 FQGNSA, per germline. The CDR3 is made up of 12 amino acids. The CDR3 nucleotides read TGTGCCAGCAGCTTATTTGGCCAGCCCCAGCATTTT. This codes for CASSLFGQPQHF.

This rearrangement joins TRBV6-6 to TRBJ2-5; no clear D. CDR1 is MNHNY and CDR2 is SVGAGI in the germline V gene (reference sequence). Trimming pared 2 bases from V and 1 base from J, leaving 5 bases between. The CDR3 sequence is 13 residues long. The CDR3 here is CASSYNTQETQYF. The CDR3 nucleotides read TGTGCCAGCAGTTACAACACCCAAGAGACCCAGTACTTC.

This rearrangement joins TRBV7-9 to TRBJ2-7, with a weak D call TRBD1 (6 bases). This CDR3 spans 16 amino acids. V was pared by 2 bases and J by 7 bases, with 21 bases between. CDR1 and CDR2 from the germline V gene are SEHNR and FQNEAQ (reference sequence). CDR3 loop: CASSLYSRPGQREQYF. The CDR3 DNA reads as TGTGCCAGCAGCTTATACTCCCGACCCGGACAGAGAGAGCAGTACTTC.

The chain carries TRBV14 and TRBJ1-1; D may be TRBD1 (5 bases). CDR1 is SGHDN and CDR2 is FVKESK in the germline V gene. The CDR3 sequence is 15 residues long. Deletions cut 0 bases from V and 3 bases from J, with 11 bases between. CDR3 sequence reads: CASSQDSGRYTEAFF. In DNA, the CDR3 is TGTGCCAGCAGCCAAGATTCAGGGAGGTACACTGAAGCTTTCTTT. The full variable domain, completed using reference TRBV14 and TRBJ1-1, is EAGVTQFPSHSVIEKGQTVTLRCDPISGHDNLYWYRRVMGKEIKFLLHFVKESKQDESGMPNNRFLAERTGGTYSTLKVQPAELEDSGVYFCASSQDSGRYTEAFFGQGTRLTVV.

The V call is TRBV19, the J call TRBJ2-5, with D tentatively TRBD2 (5 bases). Trimming removed 3 bases from V and 5 bases from J, with 16 bases in between. The germline V gene has CDR1 LNHDA and CDR2 SQIVND (reference sequence). The CDR3 is made up of 15 amino acids. In nucleotides, the CDR3 is TGTGCCAGTAGTATCTCGGGATGGTCTTGGGAGACCCAGTACTTC. This translates into CASSISGWSWETQYF.

The V call is TRBV5-6, the J call TRBJ2-1; 7 positions match TRBD2. The germline CDR1 and CDR2 sequences are SGHDT and YYEEEE. The CDR3 consists of 16 residues. After removal of 4 bases from V and 7 bases from J, the junction contained 14 bases not matched to a gene. CDR3 region: CASSGGTGGPNNEQFF. The DNA of the CDR3 is TGTGCCAGCAGCGGGGGGACGGGAGGTCCAAATAATGAGCAGTTCTTC.

The table lists this clone with a count of one. The V gene is TRBV28, the J gene TRBJ2-3; 11 nucleotides align to TRBD1. Trimming took 6 bases from V and 5 from J; bases not matched to a gene: 13. In germline, CDR1 is MDHEN, CDR2 SYDVKM. There are 17 residues in the CDR3. This CDR3 is CASSPPWTGGGRDTQYF. The CDR3 DNA reads as TGTGCCAGCAGCCCCCCGTGGACAGGGGGCGGTAGAGATACGCAGTATTTT.

The chain combines TRBV28 with TRBJ2-5; TRBD2 agrees at 8 bases. Germline assignment: CDR1 MDHEN and CDR2 SYDVKM. The CDR3 consists of 13 residues. Trimming cost V 8 bases and J 6 bases; bases outside gene matches: 8. The CDR3 DNA follows: TGTGCCAGCTTTTCGGGAGGGGACAAGACCCAGTACTTC. It codes for CASFSGGDKTQYF.

This clone was found a few times. V is TRBV7-9 and J is TRBJ2-5; D might be TRBD2 (5 bases). The germline V gene has CDR1 SEHNR and CDR2 FQNEAQ (reference sequence). This CDR3 is built from 14 residues. The ends were cut back, 4 bases at V and 7 bases at J, with 16 bases in the middle. The CDR3 DNA sequence: TGTGCCAGCAGCTCCTTTGGGGTCGCGGGGACCCAGTACTTC. Its protein product is CASSSFGVAGTQYF.

The chain couples TRBV10-3 to TRBJ2-5; 10 bases agree with TRBD1. Germline V gives CDR1 ENHRY, CDR2 SYGVKD. J was trimmed by 5 bases and V by 8 bases; bases with no gene match: 2. The CDR3 consists of 12 residues. CDR3 nucleotides: TGTGCCATCGCGGGACAGGGGGAGACCCAGTACTTC. Encoded protein: CAIAGQGETQYF.

The chain links TRBV29-1 to TRBJ2-1; D may be TRBD2 (6 bases). Germline-derived CDR1 and CDR2 are SQVTM and ANQGSEA. Trimming shortened V by 3 bases and J by 8 bases, and 11 bases separated the two germline ends. The CDR3 is 12 residues long. CDR3 DNA: TGCAGCGTTGACGGGAGTCGGGATGAGCAGTTCTTC. Translated: CSVDGSRDEQFF.

The V and J genes are TRBV7-9 and TRBJ1-2; no reliable D call. V shed 5 bases and J shed 7 bases, with 11 bases lying between them. Germline V gene lookup returns CDR1 SEHNR and CDR2 FQNEAQ (reference sequence). This CDR3 region has 12 residues. CDR3 protein: CASSLHSLGYTF. In nucleotides, the CDR3 is TGTGCCAGCAGCCTCCACAGTCTTGGCTACACCTTC. Looking up the rest from reference TRBV7-9 and TRBJ1-2 gives the full variable domain: DTGVSQNPRHKITKRGQNVTFRCDPISEHNRLYWYRQTLGQGPEFLTYFQNEAQLEKSRLLSDRFSAERPKGSFSTLEIQRTEQGDSAMYLCASSLHSLGYTFGSGTRLTVV.

The genes are TRBV7-8 and TRBJ2-1; maybe TRBD2 (6 bases). The V end lost 5 bases, the J end lost 4 bases, and 15 bases lay between the germline ends. The CDR3 is 15 amino acids. Germline V gene data show CDR1 as SGHVS and CDR2 as FQNEAQ. This CDR3 reads CASSLRLVLYNEQFF. CDR3 nucleotides: TGTGCCAGCAGCCTCCGACTAGTACTTTACAATGAGCAGTTCTTC. The full variable domain, rest sourced from reference TRBV7-8 and TRBJ2-1, is GAGVSQSPRYKVAKRGQDVALRCDPISGHVSLFWYQQALGQGPEFLTYFQNEAQLDKSGLPSDRFFAERPEGSVSTLKIQRTQQEDSAVYLCASSLRLVLYNEQFFGPGTRLTVL.

The chain employs TRBV7-6 and TRBJ2-1; 11 nucleotides match TRBD2. The V gene end was trimmed by 2 bases and the J gene end by 0 bases; junction bases not matched to a gene: 6. The CDR3 loop spans 18 amino acids. Germline loops: CDR1 SGHVS, CDR2 FNYEAQ. In DNA form, the CDR3 reads TGTGCCAGCAGCTTAACTAGCGGGAGCCTCGGCTCCTACAATGAGCAGTTCTTC. Translating it yields CASSLTSGSLGSYNEQFF.

The chain combines TRBV6-1 with TRBJ1-5, with 7 bases matching TRBD1. This CDR3 region has 14 residues. Germline loops: CDR1 MNHNS, CDR2 SASEGT. With V trimmed by 6 bases and J by 5 bases, 7 bases remained unmatched. CDR3 DNA: TGTGCCAGCAGCCCCCAGGGGGTCGATCAGCCCCAGCATTTT. This gives the protein CASSPQGVDQPQHF.

The chain has TRBV15 and TRBJ2-5; 9 positions match TRBD1. The CDR3 spans 14 residues. Losses at the gene ends were 2 bases for V and 5 bases for J; bases not matched to a gene: 3. CDR1 is LNHNV, CDR2 YYDKDF, per germline (reference sequence). CDR3 bases: TGTGCCACCAGCAGAAACAGGGGGCCGGAGACCCAGTACTTC. It translates to CATSRNRGPETQYF.

This clone was seen only a few times. J is TRBJ2-2 and V is TRBV4-2; 7 bases are shared with TRBD1. J gave up 1 base and V 1 base, and 6 bases lay outside the gene matches. This CDR3 has 17 residues. Germline values: CDR1 LGHNA, CDR2 YNFKEQ. CDR3 sequence: CASSQGVGTVNTGELFF. CDR3 DNA: TGTGCCAGCAGCCAAGGGGTGGGGACAGTGAACACCGGGGAGCTGTTTTTT.

The J gene is TRBJ2-5, the V gene TRBV9; 10 bases map to TRBD2. The germline gives CDR1 SGDLS, CDR2 YYNGEE. Trimming took 0 bases from V and 0 from J; bases not matched to a gene: 5. The CDR3 is 17 residues long. CDR3 sequence (DNA): TGTGCCAGCAGCGTAGACGAGGGACTAGCGAACCAAGAGACCCAGTACTTC. Residues: CASSVDEGLANQETQYF.

The V call is TRBV5-5, the J call TRBJ2-7; 8 positions match TRBD2. V lost 7 bases and J lost 2; bases outside the gene matches: 8. The CDR3 has 14 residues. The germline gives CDR1 SGHKS, CDR2 YYEKEE (reference sequence). The CDR3 protein is CASAPLAGTYEQYF. For the CDR3, the DNA is TGTGCCAGCGCCCCCCTAGCGGGTACCTACGAGCAGTACTTC.

The DNA for the CDR3 is TGTGCCAGCAGTTACGGCGGGAGCCTCCCAGATACGCAGTATTTT. This encodes CASSYGGSLPDTQYF. The V call is TRBV6-5, the J call TRBJ2-3; 7 bases line up with TRBD2. The CDR3 covers 15 residues. Germline CDR1 and CDR2: MNHEY and SVGAGI. V lost 2 bases and J lost 4; bases outside the gene matches: 6.

The DNA of the CDR3 is TGTGCCAGCAGGCTGACAGCCATCTATGGCTACACCTTC. It specifies CASRLTAIYGYTF. The V call is TRBV6-5, the J call TRBJ1-2; D is possibly TRBD1 (5 bases). CDR3 length: 13 amino acids. CDR1 is MNHEY, CDR2 SVGAGI, per germline. Trimming cost V 6 bases and J 4 bases, with 12 bases left between them.

The chain has TRBV9 and TRBJ2-3, with 9 bases that match TRBD2. Germline lookup yields CDR1 SGDLS and CDR2 YYNGEE. The CDR3 is 16 residues long. Germline trimming cut 3 bases from V and 3 bases from J; bases unmatched to any gene: 8. In DNA, the CDR3 is TGTGCCAGCAGCGCCTATAGCGGGGGCACGACAGATACGCAGTATTTT. Its translation is CASSAYSGGTTDTQYF.

The chain joins TRBV4-2 to TRBJ2-1; D gene unclear. This CDR3 has 14 residues. The germline CDR1 and CDR2 sequences are LGHNA and YNFKEQ. V lost 1 base and J 9 bases, leaving 13 bases between the germline ends. The CDR3 loop is CASSQALEASEQFF. CDR3 in DNA: TGTGCCAGCAGCCAAGCTCTCGAGGCGAGTGAGCAGTTCTTC.

The chain has TRBV19 and TRBJ2-6; 11 nucleotides match TRBD2. Germline trimming cut 4 bases from V and 3 bases from J; bases unmatched to any gene: 8. CDR1 and CDR2 from the germline V gene are LNHDA and SQIVND (reference sequence). The CDR3 consists of 18 residues. CDR3 region: CASSTPTSGSVGANVLTF. CDR3 in DNA: TGTGCCAGTAGTACCCCAACTAGCGGGAGCGTTGGGGCCAACGTCCTGACTTTC.

The rearrangement uses TRBV11-1 and TRBJ1-4; D may be TRBD1 (6 bases). The CDR3 contains 14 residues. Germline V CDR1 and CDR2: SGHAT, FQDESV (reference sequence). Trimming shortened V by 4 bases and J by 2 bases, and 8 bases separated the two germline ends. CDR3: CASSSGHTNEKLFF. The CDR3 coding sequence is TGTGCCAGCAGCTCGGGACATACTAATGAAAAACTGTTTTTT.

The CDR3 bases are TGTGCCTGGAGCTTACTAGCGGGAGGAGGCACAGATACGCAGTATTTT. Residues: CAWSLLAGGGTDTQYF. The rearrangement uses TRBV30 and TRBJ2-3; 12 bases match TRBD2. J was trimmed by 1 base and V by 3 bases; bases with no gene match: 5. CDR1 and CDR2 from the germline V gene are GTSNPN and SVGIG (reference sequence). This CDR3 is 16 amino acids long.